The entry below describes one TCR beta chain. Its antigen is not identified. This sample is part of a study of T cell responses to AZD1222 COVID-19 vaccine. General observations from the study: Sampling that yielded the repertoires occurred only after the peak T cell response. Increased Spike-specific TCR breadth and depth were observed after two AZD1222 doses.

Here immunoSEQ multiplex PCR was the method, and the copy in TCRdb shows in-frame clones only, minus some. The repertoire consists of tens of thousands of clones, with approximately 88% occurring once and the leading ten covering around 15%. Trimming took off 5 bases at V and 1 base at J, with 6 bases between the two ends. The germline V gene has CDR1 LNHNV and CDR2 YYDKDF (reference sequence). CDR3 length equals 14 residues. The material was peripheral blood, obtained 28 days after the second AZD1222 dose. This sequence was found in an adult who received the AZD1222 COVID-19 vaccine. This rearrangement joins TRBV15 to TRBJ1-6; D uncertain. This CDR3 is CATSLRSYNSPLHF. The CDR3 bases are TGTGCCACCAGCCTCAGGTCCTATAATTCACCCCTCCACTTT.